This paragraph reports one T cell receptor beta chain. These data are taken from a study of T cells after somatic rescue of genetic block. Clones were sequenced by immunoSEQ multiplex PCR, and TCRdb holds only the in-frame ones, with some missing. The sample comprises some 9,100 clones, 74% of which are singletons, and roughly 23% rests with the top ten. The CDR3 spans 16 residues. The J segment lost 4 bases and the V segment lost 2 bases, leaving 11 bases of the junction unmatched. Germline V lookup: CDR1 SGHAT, CDR2 FQNNGV. The receptor's source is a boy aged 5 to 17. The source material was peripheral blood mononuclear cells (PBMCs). This chain links TRBV11-2 with TRBJ2-7, with TRBD1 matching 7 bases. In DNA, the CDR3 is TGTGCCAGCAGCTTATCAATGCGACAGGGACCGTACGAGCAGTACTTC. It is translated as CASSLSMRQGPYEQYF.